These T cell receptor beta chains were read from a single sample in a study of blood T cell repertoires in COVID-19. The assay was immunoSEQ multiplex PCR, and TCRdb's table has in-frame clones only and misses some. The sample lists about 140,000 clones, about 87% occurring once. Source material: peripheral blood. Every receptor here comes from a human donor with COVID-19, enrolled during active disease. The donor label of this sample is uncertain. CDR3s include the opening cysteine and the closing phenylalanine or tryptophan. D genes are given only for firm matches. The size of a clone is reported for some rows only, either as once, few or many, or as a class for expanded clones.

V gene	CDR3 length	clone size	D gene	J gene	CDR3 DNA	CDR3 protein
TRBV3-1/TRBV3-2	15	-	TRBD2	TRBJ2-5	TGTGCCAGCAGCCAAGATCCAGCGGGGCGCGAGACCCAGTACTTC	CASSQDPAGRETQYF
TRBV27	14	once	-	TRBJ1-1	TGTGCCAGCACCCCACGAGGCGGCGACTCTGAAGCTTTCTTT	CASTPRGGDSEAFF
TRBV19	14	-	-	TRBJ1-2	TGTGCCAGTAGCACCAGTGGGTCGGGCTATGGCTACACCTTC	CASSTSGSGYGYTF
TRBV5-1	14	-	TRBD1	TRBJ1-5	TGCGCCAGCAGCTTAGGGACAGGCAATCAGCCCCAGCATTTT	CASSLGTGNQPQHF
TRBV24-1	15	-	TRBD2	TRBJ2-1	TGTGCCACCAGTGTTGAAGCGGGGGGGCGCAATGAGCAGTTCTTC	CATSVEAGGRNEQFF
TRBV5-6	15	-	-	TRBJ1-1	TGTGCCAGCAGCTTGGGTAGAGGGATTAGGCCTGAAGCTTTCTTT	CASSLGRGIRPEAFF
TRBV5-1	16	-	TRBD1	TRBJ1-2	TGCGCCAGCAGCTTGGAAACCGGGACAGGGCTCTATGGCTACACCTTC	CASSLETGTGLYGYTF
TRBV7-2	15	-	-	TRBJ1-1	TGTGCCAGCAGCTTCGGGTCTCTCCGGGACACTGAAGCTTTCTTT	CASSFGSLRDTEAFF
TRBV18	14	once	-	TRBJ2-7	TGTGCCAGCTCACCACTTAACGGGATCGACGAGCAGTACTTC	CASSPLNGIDEQYF
TRBV7-2	17	-	TRBD2	TRBJ2-1	TGTGCCAGCAGCTTAGCGGGGACTAGCGACTCCTACAATGAGCAGTTCTTC	CASSLAGTSDSYNEQFF
TRBV14	16	-	-	TRBJ2-1	TGTGCCAGCAGCCAACTTCTGGAGCCCACCTACAATGAGCAGTTCTTC	CASSQLLEPTYNEQFF
TRBV7-3	14	-	-	TRBJ1-1	TGTGCCAGCAGCCCGGACACGGACGACACTGAAGCTTTCTTT	CASSPDTDDTEAFF
TRBV18	16	once	TRBD1	TRBJ1-3	TGTGCCAGCTCACTAGGACAGGGGGCATCTGGAAACACCATATATTTT	CASSLGQGASGNTIYF
TRBV24-1	12	-	-	TRBJ1-2	TGTGCCACCAGTGATCCCAGCTATGGCTACACCTTC	CATSDPSYGYTF
TRBV27	16	-	-	TRBJ2-4	TGTGCCAGCAGTTTGGGGCTGGGGGCGACCAAAAACATTCAGTACTTC	CASSLGLGATKNIQYF
TRBV2	12	once	-	TRBJ1-1	TGTGCCAGCATCCCACAGTACACTGAAGCTTTCTTT	CASIPQYTEAFF